These 18 T cell receptor beta chains were all obtained from the same sample, sequenced in a study of T cell changes during pregnancy in multiple sclerosis. The repertoire was sequenced with immunoSEQ multiplex PCR; TCRdb's copy has only in-frame clones and lacks some. The profile covers about 64,000 clones, with roughly 88% appearing a single time and about 6.4% taken by the ten largest. The sequencing used peripheral blood, collected in the third trimester of pregnancy. These receptors came from a female donor in good health, enrolled as a control in a pregnancy study.

This chain joins TRBV6-5 and TRBJ1-2, with unresolved D. With 5 bases removed from V and 3 bases from J, the gap between germline ends came to 13 bases. The CDR3 loop spans 14 amino acids. Per germline, CDR1 MNHEY and CDR2 SVGAGI. CDR3 bases: TGTGCCAGCAGTCCCAGCCTTCAGGACTATGGCTACACCTTC. Translated: CASSPSLQDYGYTF.

The chain recombines TRBV12-5 with TRBJ2-7; no firm D call. Germline V gene lookup returns CDR1 LGHNT and CDR2 FRNRAP. Trimming shortened V by 0 bases and J by 0 bases, and 9 bases separated the two germline ends. The CDR3 consists of 15 residues. This CDR3 reads CASGLVPHRSYEQYF. CDR3 bases: TGTGCTAGTGGTTTGGTACCACACCGCTCCTACGAGCAGTACTTC.

This chain uses TRBV9 with TRBJ2-1, with D perhaps matching TRBD2 (5 bases). Trimming pared 0 bases from V and 8 bases from J, leaving 15 bases between. CDR1 and CDR2 from the germline V gene are SGDLS and YYNGEE. The CDR3 sequence is 15 residues long. The CDR3 region has the DNA TGTGCCAGCAGCGTAGGCCCTTTAGGAGGCGATGAGCAGTTCTTC. The encoded protein is CASSVGPLGGDEQFF.

The V call is TRBV5-5, the J call TRBJ1-5; perhaps TRBD1 as D (5 bases). Germline values: CDR1 SGHKS, CDR2 YYEKEE (reference sequence). V dropped 0 bases and J dropped 6 bases, with 10 bases sitting between them. The CDR3 consists of 14 residues. Written as DNA, the CDR3 is TGTGCCAGCAGCTTGGAGGGGCAGGGTCAGCCCCAGCATTTT. It is translated as CASSLEGQGQPQHF.

The chain joins TRBV4-3 to TRBJ2-5; 10 bases map to TRBD2. The V segment lost 0 bases and the J segment 2 bases; nucleotides outside the gene matches: 3. The germline CDR1 and CDR2 sequences are LGHNA and YSLEER. This CDR3 region has 16 residues. CDR3 DNA: TGCGCCAGCAGCCAAGAGACAGCGGGGGGGCAAGAGACCCAGTACTTC. Translated: CASSQETAGGQETQYF.

The chain joins TRBV27 to TRBJ1-1, with 9 bases lining up with TRBD1. Germline CDR1 MNHEY, CDR2 SMNVEV (reference sequence). The CDR3 length is 14 residues. V dropped 10 bases and J dropped 5; count of bases not matched to a gene: 11. CDR3 amino acids: CATKEQGASTEAFF. The CDR3 nucleotides are TGTGCCACCAAGGAACAGGGGGCCTCGACTGAAGCTTTCTTT.

This chain uses TRBV20-1 with TRBJ2-7, with a weak D call TRBD1 (6 bases). The CDR3 totals 11 residues. CDR1 DFQATT and CDR2 SNEGSKA come from the germline V gene (reference sequence). V shed 3 bases and J shed 9 bases, with 12 bases lying between them. CDR3 amino acids: CSASPGERQYF. In DNA, the CDR3 is TGCAGTGCTAGTCCAGGGGAAAGGCAGTACTTC.

This clone has more than one count but fewer than ten. Here the CDR3 reads CASGDRNLAKNIQYF. CDR3 coding DNA: TGTGCCAGCGGTGACAGAAACCTAGCCAAAAACATTCAGTACTTC. V and J are TRBV27 and TRBJ2-4, with D maybe TRBD1 (5 bases). The germline V gene encodes CDR1 MNHEY and CDR2 SMNVEV (reference sequence). Deletions cut 8 bases from V and 0 bases from J, with 14 bases between. There are 15 residues in the CDR3.

This chain connects TRBV6-5 to TRBJ2-1; the D gene is possibly TRBD1 (5 bases). The germline CDR1 and CDR2 sequences are MNHEY and SVGAGI. The CDR3 contains 13 residues. Trimming took 2 bases from V and 6 from J, leaving 8 bases between them. CDR3: CASSYLDSNEQFF. The CDR3 coding sequence is TGTGCCAGCAGTTACCTCGACAGCAATGAGCAGTTCTTC.

A remark on this clone: A junction end diverges from the germline sequence, so it may reflect a read error. The V gene is TRBV27, the J gene TRBJ1-3; perhaps TRBD1 as D (5 bases). The CDR3 is 15 amino acids. Looked up from germline, CDR1 is MNHEY and CDR2 is SMNVEV (reference sequence). CDR3 sequence (DNA): TGTGCCAGCAGTCTATCCGGACACGGTGGAAACACCATATATTTT. Encoded protein: CASSLSGHGGNTIYF.

This clone has only one observation. It is likely a read error, because the conserved phenylalanine at the end of the CDR3 is missing. Because the CDR3's place on the DNA is in doubt, the DNA is left out and the CDR3 is given as listed by TCRdb. This chain joins TRBV5-1 and TRBJ1-1; whether TRBD1, the table's D call, matches the DNA was not checked. The CDR3 contains 13 residues when both ends are counted. Germline CDR1 reads SGHRS; CDR2 reads YFSETQ. CDR3: CASSLPTGVHTIS.

The chain joins TRBV4-3 to TRBJ1-2; D gene unclear. Trimming stripped 0 bases from V and 2 bases from J, with 7 bases between. Germline CDR1 and CDR2: LGHNA and YSLEER. CDR3 length equals 14 residues. The CDR3 is CASSQERLNYGYTF. The CDR3 bases are TGCGCCAGCAGCCAAGAGAGACTAAACTATGGCTACACCTTC.

This clone was detected only once. The chain employs TRBV9 and TRBJ2-5, with TRBD2 identical over 8 bases. In germline, CDR1 is SGDLS, CDR2 YYNGEE. V shed 0 bases and J 4 bases; nucleotides not matched to a gene: 5. This CDR3 region has 15 residues. CDR3 nucleotide sequence: TGTGCCAGCAGCGTAGCGGGGGGGCTAGGAGAGACCCAGTACTTC. This gives the protein CASSVAGGLGETQYF.

The chain has TRBV29-1 and TRBJ1-1; D is unresolved. CDR1 is SQVTM, CDR2 ANQGSEA, per germline. V lost 2 bases and J lost 4, with 8 bases in between. The CDR3 runs 12 residues. The CDR3 sequence is CSVEMSRTEAFF. Here the CDR3 DNA reads TGCAGCGTTGAAATGAGTCGCACTGAAGCTTTCTTT.

The CDR3 is CASSLRPGGVYGYTF. The CDR3 nucleotides are TGTGCCAGCAGTTTACGTCCGGGGGGAGTCTATGGCTACACCTTC. This chain uses TRBV27 with TRBJ1-2; tentatively, D is TRBD1 (5 bases). From germline, CDR1 is MNHEY and CDR2 SMNVEV (reference sequence). The V end lost 2 bases, the J end lost 4 bases, and 14 bases lay between the germline ends. The CDR3 length is 15 residues.

This chain joins TRBV7-9 and TRBJ1-4, with D unresolved. V was trimmed by 5 bases and J by 5 bases, leaving 6 bases between them. There are 12 residues in the CDR3. Germline loops: CDR1 SEHNR, CDR2 FQNEAQ (reference sequence). The CDR3 is CASSLLNEKLFF. In DNA form, the CDR3 reads TGTGCCAGCAGCCTACTGAATGAAAAACTGTTTTTT.

The chain employs TRBV14 and TRBJ2-5, with TRBD1 matching over 7 bases. V gave up 3 bases and J gave up 2 bases; unmatched junction bases: 6. Germline V gene sequence: CDR1 SGHDN, CDR2 FVKESK. The CDR3 has 15 residues. CDR3 sequence: CASSQFLGQQETQYF. In DNA form, the CDR3 reads TGTGCCAGCAGCCAGTTTCTGGGACAGCAAGAGACCCAGTACTTC. The whole variable domain, remainder taken from reference TRBV14 and TRBJ2-5, is EAGVTQFPSHSVIEKGQTVTLRCDPISGHDNLYWYRRVMGKEIKFLLHFVKESKQDESGMPNNRFLAERTGGTYSTLKVQPAELEDSGVYFCASSQFLGQQETQYFGPGTRLLVL.

The chain recombines TRBV25-1 with TRBJ2-7, with D unresolved. Germline assignment: CDR1 MGHDK and CDR2 SYGVNS. The CDR3 runs to 13 residues. V lost 2 bases, J lost 4 bases, and 9 bases lay in between. The CDR3 DNA reads as TGTGCCAGCAGTGAAGACACAAAATACGAGCAGTACTTC. Translating it yields CASSEDTKYEQYF.